This TCR beta chain was sequenced during a study of naive and memory T cell subsets. Study observations and caveats: Potentially, T cell activation and differentiation skew this RNA-based measurement.

From germline, CDR1 is DFQATT and CDR2 SNEGSKA (reference sequence). The CDR3 has 12 residues. V gave up 3 bases and J gave up 8 bases, with 11 bases separating them. Amplification of ligated cDNA took four PCR rounds with SP2 and nested alpha and beta constant primers. TCRdb used MiXCR to reprocess the 5' RACE reads, holding one entry per CDR3 protein. The sample has about 600 distinct CDR3 sequences, 95% to 96% seen once. An oligonucleotide containing a UMI was ligated to the 3' end of TCR cDNA. Input was roughly 1 to 1000 ng of DNase-treated total RNA without cell sorting. A note on this clonotype: As yet, its antigen is unknown.

This sequence originates from a female donor in good health. This table probably holds off-target reads from a library built for another chain. This chain links TRBV20-1 with TRBJ1-5, with a tentative D call TRBD1 (5 bases). CDR3: CSASKGMEPQHF. Here the CDR3 DNA reads TGCAGTGCTAGCAAGGGGATGGAGCCCCAGCATTTT.